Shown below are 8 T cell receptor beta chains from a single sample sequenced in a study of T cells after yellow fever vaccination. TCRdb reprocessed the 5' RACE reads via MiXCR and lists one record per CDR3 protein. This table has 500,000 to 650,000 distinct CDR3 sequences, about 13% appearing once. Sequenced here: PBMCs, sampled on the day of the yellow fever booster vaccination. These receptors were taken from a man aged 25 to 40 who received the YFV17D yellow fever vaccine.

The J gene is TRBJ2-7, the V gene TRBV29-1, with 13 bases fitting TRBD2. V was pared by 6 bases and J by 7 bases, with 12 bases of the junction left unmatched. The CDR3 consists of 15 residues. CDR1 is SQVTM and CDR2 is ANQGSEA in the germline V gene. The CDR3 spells CSVGRLAGGIGEQYF. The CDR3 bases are TGCAGCGTGGGGAGACTAGCGGGAGGCATAGGAGAGCAGTACTTC.

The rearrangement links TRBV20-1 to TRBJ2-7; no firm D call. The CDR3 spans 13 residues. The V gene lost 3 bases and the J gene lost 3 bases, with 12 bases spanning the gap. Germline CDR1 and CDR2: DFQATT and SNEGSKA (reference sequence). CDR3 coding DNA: TGCAGTGCTAGCGTGAGGAGAAACTACGAGCAGTACTTC. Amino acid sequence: CSASVRRNYEQYF.

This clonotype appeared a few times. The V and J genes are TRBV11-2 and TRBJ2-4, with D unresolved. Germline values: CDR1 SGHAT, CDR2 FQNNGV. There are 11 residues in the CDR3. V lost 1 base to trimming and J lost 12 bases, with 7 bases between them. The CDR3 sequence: CASSLGVDQYF. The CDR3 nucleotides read TGTGCCAGCAGCTTAGGGGTGGATCAGTACTTC.

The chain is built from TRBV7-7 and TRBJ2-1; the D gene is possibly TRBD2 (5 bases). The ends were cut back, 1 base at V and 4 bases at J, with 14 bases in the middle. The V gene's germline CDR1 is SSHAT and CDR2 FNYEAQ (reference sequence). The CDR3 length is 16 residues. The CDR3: CASSLGSGEGYNEQFF. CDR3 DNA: TGTGCCAGCAGCTTAGGCAGCGGAGAGGGTTACAATGAGCAGTTCTTC.

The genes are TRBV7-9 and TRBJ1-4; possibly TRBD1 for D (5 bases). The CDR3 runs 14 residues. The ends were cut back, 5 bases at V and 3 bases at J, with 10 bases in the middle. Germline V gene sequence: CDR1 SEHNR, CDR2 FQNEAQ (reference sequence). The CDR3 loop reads CASSRGYSNEKLFF. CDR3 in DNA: TGTGCCAGCAGCCGGGGGTACTCTAATGAAAAACTGTTTTTT.

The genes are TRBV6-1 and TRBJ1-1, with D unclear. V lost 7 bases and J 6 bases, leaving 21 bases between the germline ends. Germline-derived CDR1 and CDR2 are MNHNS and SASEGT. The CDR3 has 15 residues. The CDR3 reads CASTPGRADRAEAFF. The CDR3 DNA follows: TGTGCCAGCACCCCAGGTAGGGCGGATCGGGCTGAAGCTTTCTTT.

CDR3 sequence reads: CASSYGGAHEQYF. The CDR3 coding sequence is TGTGCCAGCAGTTACGGAGGGGCCCACGAGCAGTACTTC. The V gene is TRBV6-5, the J gene TRBJ2-7; D perhaps matches TRBD2 (6 bases). The CDR3 covers 13 residues. The V and J ends lost 2 bases and 5 bases respectively, with 10 bases between them. The germline V gene has CDR1 MNHEY and CDR2 SVGAGI.

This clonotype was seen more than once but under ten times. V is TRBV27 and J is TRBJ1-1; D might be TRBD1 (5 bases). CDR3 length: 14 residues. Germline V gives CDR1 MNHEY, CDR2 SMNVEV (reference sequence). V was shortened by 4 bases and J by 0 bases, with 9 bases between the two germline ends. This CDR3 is CASSSRQMNTEAFF. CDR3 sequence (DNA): TGTGCCAGCAGTTCCAGACAGATGAACACTGAAGCTTTCTTT.